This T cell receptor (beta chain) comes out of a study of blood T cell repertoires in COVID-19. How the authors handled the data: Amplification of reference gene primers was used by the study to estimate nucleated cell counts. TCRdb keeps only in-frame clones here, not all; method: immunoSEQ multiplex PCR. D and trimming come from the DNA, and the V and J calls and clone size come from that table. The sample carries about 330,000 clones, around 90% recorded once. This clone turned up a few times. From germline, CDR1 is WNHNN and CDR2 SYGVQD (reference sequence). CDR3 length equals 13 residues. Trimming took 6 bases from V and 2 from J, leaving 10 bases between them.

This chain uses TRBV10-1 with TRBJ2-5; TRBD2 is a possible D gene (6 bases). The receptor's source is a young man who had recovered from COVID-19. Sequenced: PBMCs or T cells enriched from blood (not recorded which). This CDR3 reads CASSRRGQETQYF. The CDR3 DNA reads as TGCGCCAGCAGCAGACGGGGGCAAGAGACCCAGTACTTC.